This paragraph reports one T cell receptor (beta chain). This clonotype appeared once. This receptor's antigen is unknown. It has no much larger one-base neighbor in the sample; base qualities were not kept. This entry comes from a study of blood T cells in healthy people across ages (dated by TCRdb to 2013 to 2016). General notes on the study: In model experiments, template switching captured about one uniquely barcoded TCR beta cDNA molecule for every two T cells. To track age-related changes in TCR beta repertoire diversity, the study relied on deep sequencing normalized with unique cDNA molecular identifiers. The donors were divided into four age groups: young (average around 16 years), middle-aged (approximately 39), aged (about 62) and long-lived (approximately 74). The study analyzed two additional independent replicas of 1 million unique cDNA reads from the same blood draw for two donors, one aged 18 to 30 and one aged 80 or older.

General findings and caveats noted by the study authors: Compared with the aged group, more naive CD4+ T cells, fewer expanded clones and increased TCR diversity were shown by the long-lived group, suggesting age selection. Total diversity estimates from one million sequenced T cells were considered lower bounds and underestimates. Conclusive comparison of naive and antigen-experienced compartments was prevented by the profiling of bulk unsorted PBMCs. There was a strong correlation between observed TCR beta diversity and the percentage of naive T cells measured by flow cytometry. Observed TCR beta diversity per million T cells fell roughly linearly with age, and a significant reduction was already apparent by age roughly 40. The CMV infection status of donors was not known, potentially confounding age-related changes in expanded clonotypes.

To prepare the library, 5' RACE was applied. The run used an Illumina HiSeq 2500. A second PCR of roughly 7 to 11 cycles was performed with a sample-barcoded 5' primer and a J-beta primer mix. A template-switch 5' adaptor carrying 12 random nucleotides introduced a unique molecular identifier onto each TCR beta cDNA molecule. Each sample yielded at least 2.5 million CDR3-containing paired-end reads. The Mint cDNA synthesis kit, primed by a TRBC-specific oligonucleotide, was used to synthesize first-strand cDNA from all RNA. All cDNA was treated with uracil-DNA glycosylase and then went through a first 18-cycle PCR with the universal primers M1SS and BC2_uni_R. For the original study's pipeline: Normalization of each sample was performed by random selection of 1 million high-quality reads, each carrying a distinct molecular identifier. Reads sharing molecular identifiers were discarded rather than binned into consensus sequences. MiTCR, run with a Q25 quality threshold and the strictest error-elimination algorithm, handled CDR3 identification, clonotype clustering and error correction. A nonparametric unseen species model using Euler transformation provided a lower-bound estimate of total TCR beta diversity. In-frame beta chains were kept once TCRdb had trimmed the public reads at Q25 with fastp and called clones with MiXCR. Rows matching on CDR3 protein sequence are summarized as one entry with the most common DNA and genes. It is TCRdb's table, rather than the study itself, that gives the V and J calls and clone size. In all, the sample holds more than 1,000,000 distinct CDR3 sequences, and 20% to 25% of those were seen once. Jointly, the top ten make up around 0.75% of the sample.

Donors were 35 to 40 systemically healthy Caucasian individuals from Russia aged roughly 6 to 90 years. Each donor gave about 10 milliliters of peripheral blood, drawn into EDTA-treated Vacutainer tubes. PBMCs were isolated by Ficoll-Paque density-gradient centrifugation, with at least 6 million obtained per sample. Trizol reagent was used to extract total RNA from the PBMCs, yielding at least 5 micrograms per sample. The percentages of naive CD45RAhigh/CD27high T cells were determined by flow cytometry on a PBMC aliquot from every donor. These data are also associated with another study on T cells of mothers and their children. The second study, in turn, reports: Nine systemically healthy Caucasian individuals served as donors, namely three mothers together with their six children. cDNA synthesis used all of the extracted RNA, with roughly 1.5 ug of RNA in each 15 ul reaction. In the second PCR, the M1S primer added sample barcodes and 2-4 random nucleotides. Each mother yielded over 8.5 million TCR beta CDR3 reads and each child 2.5 million to 3.5 million reads. In both related and unrelated pairs, thymic selection shapes the output of TCR recombination in a similar way, with inherited differences having only a minor effect. Related mother-child pairs always showed normalized repertoire overlap that was slightly higher than in unrelated mother-child pairs, though the difference was never significant. Persistent microchimeric T cell clones were not detected, at a sensitivity of approximately 100 clones per million clonotypes. The study used deep NGS to compare TCR beta repertoires of mothers and children, seeking features distinguishing related mother-child pairs from unrelated individuals. Mothers averaged about 37 +/- 4 years of age and children averaged about 10 +/- 4 years. After adapters were ligated using NEBNext reagents, the libraries underwent 100+100 nt paired-end sequencing on an Illumina HiSeq 2000. To prevent cross-contamination, the mother and child libraries were prepared a month apart and were sequenced in separate runs. For each donor, between roughly 500,000 and 2,100,000 distinct TCR beta clonotypes were identified. Naive TCR beta clonotypes were estimated from low-frequency clonotypes matched to each donor's FACS-determined naive share, without sorting.

The material sequenced was blood. The TCR sequence derives from a girl aged 2-10 years in good health.

The DNA sequence reads TGTGCCAGCACCGACAGGGGGTATAACGAGCAGTACTTC. This yields the protein CASTDRGYNEQYF. Rearrangement joined TRBV28 to TRBJ2-7, and 9 junction bases match TRBD1. Based on the germline V gene, the CDR1 and CDR2 sequences are MDHEN and SYDVKM. Compared with germline, V lacks 7 bases and J lacks 5 bases; bases without a gene match: 6. The CDR3 numbers 13 residues from cysteine through phenylalanine. Kept here is only the CDR3 DNA, which spans 39 bases and is read in frame from base 1.